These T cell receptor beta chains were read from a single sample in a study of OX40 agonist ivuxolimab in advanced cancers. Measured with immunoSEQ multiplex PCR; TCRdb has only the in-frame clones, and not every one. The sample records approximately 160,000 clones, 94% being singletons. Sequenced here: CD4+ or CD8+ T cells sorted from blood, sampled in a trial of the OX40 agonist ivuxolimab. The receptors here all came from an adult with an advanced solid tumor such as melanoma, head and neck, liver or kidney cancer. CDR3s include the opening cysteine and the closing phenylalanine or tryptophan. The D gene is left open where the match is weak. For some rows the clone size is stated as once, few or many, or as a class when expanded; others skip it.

CDR3nt: TGCAGCGTTGGGACAGGGGCGCAGCCCCAGCATTTT
CDR3aa: CSVGTGAQPQHF
j_gene: TRBJ1-5
v_gene: TRBV29-1
abundance: -
d_gene: TRBD1

CDR3nt: TGTGCCAGTAGTATTTGGGCCAGCCCTAGCACAGATACGCAGTATTTT
CDR3aa: CASSIWASPSTDTQYF
j_gene: TRBJ2-3
v_gene: TRBV19
abundance: -
d_gene: -

CDR3nt: TGCAGTGCCCGCTACAATGAGCAGTTCTTC
CDR3aa: CSARYNEQFF
j_gene: TRBJ2-1
v_gene: TRBV20-1
abundance: -
d_gene: -

CDR3nt: TGCGCCATCCCAGACAGGGGGTATAGCAATCAGCCCCAGCATTTT
CDR3aa: CAIPDRGYSNQPQHF
j_gene: TRBJ1-5
v_gene: TRBV10-1
abundance: -
d_gene: TRBD1

CDR3nt: TGTGCCAGCAGCTTTCGGCAGGGTGGAACCGGGGAGCTGTTTTTT
CDR3aa: CASSFRQGGTGELFF
j_gene: TRBJ2-2
v_gene: TRBV7-3
abundance: -
d_gene: -

CDR3nt: TGTGCCAGCAACCGGGGAGCGGGGGGCTCCTACAATGAGCAGTTCTTC
CDR3aa: CASNRGAGGSYNEQFF
j_gene: TRBJ2-1
v_gene: TRBV11-3
abundance: -
d_gene: TRBD2

CDR3nt: TGTGCCAGCTCACCAATCCTGGGGCCCCCTGCGGCGGACACTGAAGCTTTCTTT
CDR3aa: CASSPILGPPAADTEAFF
j_gene: TRBJ1-1
v_gene: TRBV18
abundance: -
d_gene: -

CDR3nt: TGTGCCAGCAGCCTCGCAACAGCATTTAACACTGAAGCTTTCTTT
CDR3aa: CASSLATAFNTEAFF
j_gene: TRBJ1-1
v_gene: TRBV28
abundance: -
d_gene: -

CDR3nt: TGTGCCAGCAGCCCGGGTCTCTCCTACGAGCAGTACTTC
CDR3aa: CASSPGLSYEQYF
j_gene: TRBJ2-7
v_gene: TRBV6-5
abundance: -
d_gene: -

CDR3nt: TGTGCAAGTCGCCCGAGGCTCGGGACGAACACCGGGGAGCTGTTTTTT
CDR3aa: CASRPRLGTNTGELFF
j_gene: TRBJ2-2
v_gene: TRBV12-2
abundance: -
d_gene: -

CDR3nt: TGTGCCAGCAGTCACGGGACAGGGGCTAGCTATGGCTACACCTTC
CDR3aa: CASSHGTGASYGYTF
j_gene: TRBJ1-2
v_gene: TRBV27
abundance: -
d_gene: TRBD1

CDR3nt: TGTGCCAGCAGCTTGGAACAGAGGTACGAGCAGTACTTC
CDR3aa: CASSLEQRYEQYF
j_gene: TRBJ2-7
v_gene: TRBV5-4
abundance: -
d_gene: -

CDR3nt: TGTGCCAGCAGTGCGGGATTTGCAACTAATGAAAAACTGTTTTTT
CDR3aa: CASSAGFATNEKLFF
j_gene: TRBJ1-4
v_gene: TRBV6-4
abundance: -
d_gene: -

CDR3nt: TGTGCCAGCAGCGTCGACAGATCCATGAACACTGAAGCTTTCTTT
CDR3aa: CASSVDRSMNTEAFF
j_gene: TRBJ1-1
v_gene: TRBV9
abundance: -
d_gene: -

CDR3nt: TGTGCCAGCGAGAATAGCAATCAGCCCCAGCATTTT
CDR3aa: CASENSNQPQHF
j_gene: TRBJ1-5
v_gene: TRBV2
abundance: -
d_gene: -

CDR3nt: TGCGCCAGCAGCTGGACCGGGACAGGGGGATACGAGCAGTACTTC
CDR3aa: CASSWTGTGGYEQYF
j_gene: TRBJ2-7
v_gene: TRBV5-1
abundance: -
d_gene: TRBD1

CDR3nt: TGTGCCAGCAGCTTAGAGGGGGGGGCCCAGTACTTC
CDR3aa: CASSLEGGAQYF
j_gene: TRBJ2-5
v_gene: TRBV7-2
abundance: once
d_gene: -

CDR3nt: TGTGCCAGCGTAAGCTCCAACTACGAGCAGTACTTC
CDR3aa: CASVSSNYEQYF
j_gene: TRBJ2-7
v_gene: TRBV28
abundance: -
d_gene: -

CDR3nt: TGTGCCAGCTCGCCTAAGGGATTACAGGGGAAACCCCAGCATTTT
CDR3aa: CASSPKGLQGKPQHF
j_gene: TRBJ1-5
v_gene: TRBV18
abundance: once
d_gene: TRBD1

CDR3nt: TGTGCCAGCAGCTTGGACTCCAGAGCGGCATCCGAGCAGTACTTC
CDR3aa: CASSLDSRAASEQYF
j_gene: TRBJ2-7
v_gene: TRBV5-4
abundance: -
d_gene: -

CDR3nt: TGTGCCATCAGTCCCCGGGAAAGGGAAAGCTACGAGCAGTACTTC
CDR3aa: CAISPRERESYEQYF
j_gene: TRBJ2-7
v_gene: TRBV10-3
abundance: -
d_gene: -

CDR3nt: TGTGCCAGCTCGGATTACAGGGCCTCTGGAAACACCATATATTTT
CDR3aa: CASSDYRASGNTIYF
j_gene: TRBJ1-3
v_gene: TRBV18
abundance: -
d_gene: -

CDR3nt: TGTGCCAGCAAAAGATGGGGAGGGAGCACAGATACGCAGTATTTT
CDR3aa: CASKRWGGSTDTQYF
j_gene: TRBJ2-3
v_gene: TRBV6-4
abundance: -
d_gene: TRBD2

CDR3nt: TGTGCCAGCACCCCAGGGGGGCAGGGAGTGTACAATGAGCAGTTCTTC
CDR3aa: CASTPGGQGVYNEQFF
j_gene: TRBJ2-1
v_gene: TRBV28
abundance: -
d_gene: -

CDR3nt: TGTGCCAGCAGCTTGGAAATTGCAGACTACAATGAGCAGTTCTTC
CDR3aa: CASSLEIADYNEQFF
j_gene: TRBJ2-1
v_gene: TRBV7-2
abundance: -
d_gene: -

CDR3nt: TGTGCCAGCTCACCAAGTCAGCTCCAAGAGACCCAGTACTTC
CDR3aa: CASSPSQLQETQYF
j_gene: TRBJ2-5
v_gene: TRBV18
abundance: -
d_gene: -

CDR3nt: TGTGCCAGCAGTGAGGGGACCGAGACCCAGTACTTC
CDR3aa: CASSEGTETQYF
j_gene: TRBJ2-5
v_gene: TRBV2
abundance: -
d_gene: -

CDR3nt: TGTGCCAGCAGCCCCATCCGGGGGGGGAGGAACACCGGGGAGCTGTTTTTT
CDR3aa: CASSPIRGGRNTGELFF
j_gene: TRBJ2-2
v_gene: TRBV5-4
abundance: once
d_gene: TRBD2

CDR3nt: TGTGCCAGCAGTTCGACGGGACAGGGGGCCGGCGAGCAGTACTTC
CDR3aa: CASSSTGQGAGEQYF
j_gene: TRBJ2-7
v_gene: TRBV28
abundance: -
d_gene: TRBD1

CDR3nt: TGTGCCACCATGATCAGGGCCTACAATGAGCAGTTCTTC
CDR3aa: CATMIRAYNEQFF
j_gene: TRBJ2-1
v_gene: TRBV27
abundance: -
d_gene: -

CDR3nt: TGTGCCAGCAGTTTATTCGGACAGGTTGGGGACGAGCAGTACTTC
CDR3aa: CASSLFGQVGDEQYF
j_gene: TRBJ2-7
v_gene: TRBV11-3
abundance: once
d_gene: TRBD1

CDR3nt: TGTGCCACTTACAGGGGGCGGGTGAGGTACGAGCAGTACTTC
CDR3aa: CATYRGRVRYEQYF
j_gene: TRBJ2-7
v_gene: TRBV19
abundance: -
d_gene: TRBD1

CDR3nt: TGTGCCAGCAGCTTACAACCCCGGAATTCACCCCTCCACTTT
CDR3aa: CASSLQPRNSPLHF
j_gene: TRBJ1-6
v_gene: TRBV7-8
abundance: few
d_gene: -

CDR3nt: TGTGCCAGCAGCTGGGGGACAGGGGGAGCTTTCTTT
CDR3aa: CASSWGTGGAFF
j_gene: TRBJ1-1
v_gene: TRBV5-6
abundance: -
d_gene: TRBD1

CDR3nt: TGTGCCAGCAGCCCCGAACCGGGACAGGGGGCGCGGGAGCAGTACTTC
CDR3aa: CASSPEPGQGAREQYF
j_gene: TRBJ2-7
v_gene: TRBV9
abundance: -
d_gene: TRBD1

CDR3nt: TGTGCCAGCAGTGAACAGGGTTACACCATATATTTT
CDR3aa: CASSEQGYTIYF
j_gene: TRBJ1-3
v_gene: TRBV11-2
abundance: -
d_gene: -

CDR3nt: TGCGCCAGCAGCACCACGTCCTCTAACTATGGCTACACCTTC
CDR3aa: CASSTTSSNYGYTF
j_gene: TRBJ1-2
v_gene: TRBV5-1
abundance: -
d_gene: -

CDR3nt: TGTGCCAGCAGTGATAATGGCGGAGAGACCCAGTACTTC
CDR3aa: CASSDNGGETQYF
j_gene: TRBJ2-5
v_gene: TRBV6-1
abundance: -
d_gene: -

CDR3nt: TGTGCCAGTAGTATTACCCCTGCCCATCGGACCTATGGCTACACCTTC
CDR3aa: CASSITPAHRTYGYTF
j_gene: TRBJ1-2
v_gene: TRBV19
abundance: -
d_gene: -